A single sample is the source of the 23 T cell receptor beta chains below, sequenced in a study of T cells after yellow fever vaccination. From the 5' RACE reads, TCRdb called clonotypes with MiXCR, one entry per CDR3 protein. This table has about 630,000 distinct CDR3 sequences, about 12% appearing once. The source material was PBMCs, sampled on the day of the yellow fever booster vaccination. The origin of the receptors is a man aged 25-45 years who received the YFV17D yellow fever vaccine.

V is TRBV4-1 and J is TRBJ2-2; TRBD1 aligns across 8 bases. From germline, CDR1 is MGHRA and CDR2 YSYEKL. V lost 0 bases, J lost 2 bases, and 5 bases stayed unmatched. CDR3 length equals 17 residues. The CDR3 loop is CASSQDRTGFNTGELFF. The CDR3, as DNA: TGCGCCAGCAGCCAAGATCGGACAGGGTTCAACACCGGGGAGCTGTTTTTT.

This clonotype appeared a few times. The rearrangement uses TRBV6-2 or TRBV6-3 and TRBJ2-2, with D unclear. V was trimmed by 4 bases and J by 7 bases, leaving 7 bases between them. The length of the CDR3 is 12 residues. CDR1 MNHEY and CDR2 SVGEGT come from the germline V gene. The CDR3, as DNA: TGTGCCAGCAGTTCATGGGTCGGGGAGCTGTTTTTT. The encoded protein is CASSSWVGELFF.

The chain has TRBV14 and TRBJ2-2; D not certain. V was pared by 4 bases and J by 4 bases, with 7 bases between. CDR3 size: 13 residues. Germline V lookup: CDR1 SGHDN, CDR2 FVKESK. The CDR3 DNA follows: TGTGCCAGCAGCCGTTCCCCCACCGGGGAGCTGTTTTTT. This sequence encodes CASSRSPTGELFF.

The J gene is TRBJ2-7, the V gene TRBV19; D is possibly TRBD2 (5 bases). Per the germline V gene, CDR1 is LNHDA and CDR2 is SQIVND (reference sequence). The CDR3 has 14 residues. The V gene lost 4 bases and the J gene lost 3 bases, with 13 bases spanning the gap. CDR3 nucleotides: TGTGCCAGTAGTAATCGAGGGCCGGACTACGAGCAGTACTTC. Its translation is CASSNRGPDYEQYF.

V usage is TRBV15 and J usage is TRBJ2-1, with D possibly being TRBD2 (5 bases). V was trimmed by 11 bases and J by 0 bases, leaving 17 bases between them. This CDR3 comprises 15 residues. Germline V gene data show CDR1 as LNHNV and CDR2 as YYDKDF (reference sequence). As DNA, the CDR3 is TGTGCCTCAAGACTATCCCCTAGCTCCTACAATGAGCAGTTCTTC. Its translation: CASRLSPSSYNEQFF.

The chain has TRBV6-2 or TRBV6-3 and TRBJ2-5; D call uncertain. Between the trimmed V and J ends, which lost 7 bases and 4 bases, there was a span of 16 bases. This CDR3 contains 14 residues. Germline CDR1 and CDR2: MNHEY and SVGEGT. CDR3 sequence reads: CASNLQGPRETQYF. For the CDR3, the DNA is TGTGCCAGCAACTTACAAGGTCCCAGAGAGACCCAGTACTTC.

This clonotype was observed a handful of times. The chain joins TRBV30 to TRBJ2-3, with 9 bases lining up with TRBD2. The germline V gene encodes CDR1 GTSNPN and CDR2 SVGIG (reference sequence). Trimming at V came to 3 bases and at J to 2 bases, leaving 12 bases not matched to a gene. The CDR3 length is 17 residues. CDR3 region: CAWSPLGASGITDTQYF. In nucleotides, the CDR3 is TGTGCCTGGAGCCCATTAGGGGCTAGCGGGATCACAGATACGCAGTATTTT.

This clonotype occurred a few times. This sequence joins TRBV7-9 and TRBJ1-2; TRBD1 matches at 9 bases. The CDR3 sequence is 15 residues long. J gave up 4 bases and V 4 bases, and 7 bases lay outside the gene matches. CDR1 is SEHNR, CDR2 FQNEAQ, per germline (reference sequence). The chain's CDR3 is CASSSYRGRGYGYTF. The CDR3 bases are TGTGCCAGCAGCTCCTACAGGGGGCGCGGCTATGGCTACACCTTC.

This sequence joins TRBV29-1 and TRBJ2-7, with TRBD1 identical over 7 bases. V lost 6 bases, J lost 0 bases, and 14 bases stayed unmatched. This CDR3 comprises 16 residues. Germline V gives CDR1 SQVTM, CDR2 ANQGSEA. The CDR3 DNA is TGCAGCGTCCGGGACAGCGCAACTACCAGCTCCTACGAGCAGTACTTC. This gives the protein CSVRDSATTSSYEQYF.

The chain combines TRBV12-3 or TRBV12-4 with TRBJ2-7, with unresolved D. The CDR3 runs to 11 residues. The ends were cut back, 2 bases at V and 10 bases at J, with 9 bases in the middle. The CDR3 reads CASSLQNAQYF. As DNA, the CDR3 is TGTGCCAGCAGTTTACAGAACGCTCAGTACTTC.

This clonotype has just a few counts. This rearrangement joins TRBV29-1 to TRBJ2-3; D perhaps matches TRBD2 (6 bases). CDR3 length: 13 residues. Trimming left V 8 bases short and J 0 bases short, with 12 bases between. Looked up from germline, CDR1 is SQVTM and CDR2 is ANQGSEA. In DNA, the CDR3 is TGCAGCCCGGGGGACCTTAGCACAGATACGCAGTATTTT. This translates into CSPGDLSTDTQYF.

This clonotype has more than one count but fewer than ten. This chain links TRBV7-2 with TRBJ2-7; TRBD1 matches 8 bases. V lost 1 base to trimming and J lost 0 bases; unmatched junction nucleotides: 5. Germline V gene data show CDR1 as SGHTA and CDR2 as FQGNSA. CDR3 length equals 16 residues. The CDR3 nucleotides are TGTGCCAGCAGCTTAGGATCCAGGGGGCTCTCCTACGAGCAGTACTTC. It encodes CASSLGSRGLSYEQYF.

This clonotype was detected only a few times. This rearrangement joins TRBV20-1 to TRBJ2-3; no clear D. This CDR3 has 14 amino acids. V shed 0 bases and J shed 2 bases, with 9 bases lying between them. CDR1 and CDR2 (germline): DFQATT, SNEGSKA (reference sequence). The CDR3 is CSARDQAYTDTQYF. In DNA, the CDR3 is TGCAGTGCTAGAGATCAAGCGTACACAGATACGCAGTATTTT.

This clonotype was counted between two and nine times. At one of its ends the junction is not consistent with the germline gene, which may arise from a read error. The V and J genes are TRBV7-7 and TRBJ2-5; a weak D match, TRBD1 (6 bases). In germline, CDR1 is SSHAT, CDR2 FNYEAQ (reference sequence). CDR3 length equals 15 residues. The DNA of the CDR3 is TGTGCTAGCAGCTTAGGGAAAACAGGGCAAGAGACCCAGTACTTC. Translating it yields CASSLGKTGQETQYF.

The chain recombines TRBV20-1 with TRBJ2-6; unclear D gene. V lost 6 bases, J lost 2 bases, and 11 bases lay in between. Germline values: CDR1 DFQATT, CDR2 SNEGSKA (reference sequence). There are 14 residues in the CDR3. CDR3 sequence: CSAMGVTGANVLTF. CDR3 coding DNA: TGCAGTGCCATGGGCGTAACTGGGGCCAACGTCCTGACTTTC.

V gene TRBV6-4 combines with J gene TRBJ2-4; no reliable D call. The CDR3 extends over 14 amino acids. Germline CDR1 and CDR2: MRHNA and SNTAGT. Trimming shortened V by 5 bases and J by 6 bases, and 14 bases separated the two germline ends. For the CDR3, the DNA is TGTGCCAGCAGTCACATTGGGTGGCCAAACATTCAGTACTTC. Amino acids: CASSHIGWPNIQYF.

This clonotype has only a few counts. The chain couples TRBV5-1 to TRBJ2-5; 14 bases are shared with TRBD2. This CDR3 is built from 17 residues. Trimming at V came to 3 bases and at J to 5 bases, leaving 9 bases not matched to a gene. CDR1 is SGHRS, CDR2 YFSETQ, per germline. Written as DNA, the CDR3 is TGCGCCAGCAGCTCCGGACTAGCGGGAGGTACCGTTGAGACCCAGTACTTC. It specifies CASSSGLAGGTVETQYF.

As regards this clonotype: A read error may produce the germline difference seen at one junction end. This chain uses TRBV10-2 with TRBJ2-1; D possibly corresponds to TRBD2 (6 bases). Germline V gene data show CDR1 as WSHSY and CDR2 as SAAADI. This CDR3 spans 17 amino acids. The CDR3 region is CAGSETTSSGVYNEQFF. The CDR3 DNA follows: TGCGCCGGCAGTGAGACGACTAGTTCTGGGGTTTACAATGAGCAGTTCTTC.

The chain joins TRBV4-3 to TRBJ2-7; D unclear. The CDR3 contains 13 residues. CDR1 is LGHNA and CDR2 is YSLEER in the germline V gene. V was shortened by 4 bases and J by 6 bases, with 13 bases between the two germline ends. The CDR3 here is CASSLARIGEQYF. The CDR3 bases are TGCGCCAGCAGCCTGGCGAGGATCGGCGAGCAGTACTTC.

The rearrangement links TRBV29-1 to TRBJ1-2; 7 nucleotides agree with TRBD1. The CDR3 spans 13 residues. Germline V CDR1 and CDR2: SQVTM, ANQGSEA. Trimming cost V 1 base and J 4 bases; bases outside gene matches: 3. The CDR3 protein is CSVEGQGVYGYTF. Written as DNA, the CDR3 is TGCAGCGTTGAAGGACAGGGAGTCTATGGCTACACCTTC.

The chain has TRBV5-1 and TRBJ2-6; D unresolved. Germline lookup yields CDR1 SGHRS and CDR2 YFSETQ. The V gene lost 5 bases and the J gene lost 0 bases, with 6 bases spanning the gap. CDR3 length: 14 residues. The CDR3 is CASRGHSGANVLTF. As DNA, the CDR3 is TGCGCCAGCAGGGGCCACTCTGGGGCCAACGTCCTGACTTTC. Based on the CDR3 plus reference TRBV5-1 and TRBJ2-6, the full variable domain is KAGVTQTPRYLIKTRGQQVTLSCSPISGHRSVSWYQQTPGQGLQFLFEYFSETQRNKGNFPGRFSGRQFSNSRSEMNVSTLELGDSALYLCASRGHSGANVLTFGAGSRLTVL.

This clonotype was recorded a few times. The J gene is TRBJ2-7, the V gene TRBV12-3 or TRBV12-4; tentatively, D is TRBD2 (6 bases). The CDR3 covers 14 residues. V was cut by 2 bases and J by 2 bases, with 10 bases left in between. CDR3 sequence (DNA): TGTGCCAGCAGTTTATCTAGCGCTGCCTACGAGCAGTACTTC. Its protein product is CASSLSSAAYEQYF.

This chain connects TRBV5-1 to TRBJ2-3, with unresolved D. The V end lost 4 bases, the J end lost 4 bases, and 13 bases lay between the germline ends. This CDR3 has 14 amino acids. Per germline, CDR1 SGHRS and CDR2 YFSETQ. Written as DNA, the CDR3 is TGCGCCAGCAGCACACCCGCCGCCGCAGATACGCAGTATTTT. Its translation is CASSTPAAADTQYF.